This T cell receptor beta chain was recorded in a study of long-term antiretroviral therapy in people with HIV. Study-level results: Blood in the study was drawn between the mid-2000s and the late 2010s, possibly under older ART regimens, which may be less effective than current ones. Post-ART, diversity grew, though it stayed under transplant donor control levels. All time points showed a repertoire dominated by clones expanded before ART.

The CDR3 runs 14 residues. Germline CDR1 MNHEY, CDR2 SMNVEV (reference sequence). The V and J ends lost 4 bases and 4 bases respectively, with 13 bases between them. With regard to this clone: The antigen remains undetermined.

None of the participants with HIV were treated outside the United States. At survey level, the immunoSEQ assay was run in its v3.0 version. Libraries were prepared by immunoSEQ multiplex PCR; TCRdb keeps only in-frame clonotypes and omits some of them. The sample carries roughly 50,000 clones, about 86% recorded once. The source material was unsorted PBMCs, sampled 0.8 years after starting antiretroviral therapy. The TCR originated in a woman aged 18-30 years with HIV. The J gene is TRBJ1-2, the V gene TRBV27; D is uncertain. DNA of the CDR3: TGTGCCAGCAGTTCAACCGGGCCGCTCTATGGCTACACCTTC. It translates to CASSSTGPLYGYTF.